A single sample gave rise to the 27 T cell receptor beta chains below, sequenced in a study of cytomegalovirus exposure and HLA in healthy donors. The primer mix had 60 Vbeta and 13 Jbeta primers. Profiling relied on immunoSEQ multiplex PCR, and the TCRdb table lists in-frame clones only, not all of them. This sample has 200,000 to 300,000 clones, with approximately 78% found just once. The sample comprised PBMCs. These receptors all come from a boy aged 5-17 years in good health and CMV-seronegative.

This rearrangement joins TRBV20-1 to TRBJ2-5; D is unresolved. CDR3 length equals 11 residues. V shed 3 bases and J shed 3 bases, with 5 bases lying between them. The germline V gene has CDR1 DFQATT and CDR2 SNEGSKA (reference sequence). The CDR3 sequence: CSASPEETQYF. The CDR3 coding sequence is TGCAGTGCTAGTCCAGAAGAGACCCAGTACTTC.

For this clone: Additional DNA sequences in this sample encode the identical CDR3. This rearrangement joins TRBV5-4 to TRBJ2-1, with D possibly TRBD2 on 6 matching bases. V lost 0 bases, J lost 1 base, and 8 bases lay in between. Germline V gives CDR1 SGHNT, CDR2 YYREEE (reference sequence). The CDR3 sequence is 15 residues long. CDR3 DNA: TGTGCCAGCAGCTTGGATAGCGGATCCTACAATGAGCAGTTCTTC. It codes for CASSLDSGSYNEQFF. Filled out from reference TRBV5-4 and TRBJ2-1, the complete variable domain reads ETGVTQSPTHLIKTRGQQVTLRCSSQSGHNTVSWYQQALGQGPQFIFQYYREEENGRGNFPPRFSGLQFPNYSSELNVNALELDDSALYLCASSLDSGSYNEQFFGPGTRLTVL.

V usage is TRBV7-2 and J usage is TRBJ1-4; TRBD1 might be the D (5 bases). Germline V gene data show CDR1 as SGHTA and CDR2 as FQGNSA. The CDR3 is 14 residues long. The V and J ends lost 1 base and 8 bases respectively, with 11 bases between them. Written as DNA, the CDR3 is TGTGCCAGCAGCTTAGACAGGATGGTGGAAAAACTGTTTTTT. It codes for CASSLDRMVEKLFF.

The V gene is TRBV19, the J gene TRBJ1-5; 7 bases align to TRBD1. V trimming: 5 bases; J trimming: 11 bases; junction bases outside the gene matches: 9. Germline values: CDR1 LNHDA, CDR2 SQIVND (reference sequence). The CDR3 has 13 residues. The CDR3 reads CASSPTGVASQHF. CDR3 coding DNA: TGTGCCAGTAGTCCAACAGGGGTAGCGTCCCAGCATTTT.

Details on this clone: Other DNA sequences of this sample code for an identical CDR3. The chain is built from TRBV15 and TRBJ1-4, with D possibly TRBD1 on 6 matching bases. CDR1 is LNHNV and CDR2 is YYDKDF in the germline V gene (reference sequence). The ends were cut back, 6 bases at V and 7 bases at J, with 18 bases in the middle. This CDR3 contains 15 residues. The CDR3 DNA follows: TGTGCCACCAGTAGGGGGGGGAGGGAAGGTGAAAAACTGTTTTTT. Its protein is CATSRGGREGEKLFF.

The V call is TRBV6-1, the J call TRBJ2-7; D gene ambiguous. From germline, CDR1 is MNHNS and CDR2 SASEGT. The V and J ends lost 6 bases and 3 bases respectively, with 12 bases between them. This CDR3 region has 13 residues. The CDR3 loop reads CASSYTGDYEQYF. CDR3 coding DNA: TGTGCCAGCAGCTATACGGGTGACTACGAGCAGTACTTC.

The CDR3 region is CAWSRQGAKLFF. CDR3 nucleotides: TGTGCCTGGAGTAGACAGGGAGCAAAACTGTTTTTT. This chain joins TRBV30 and TRBJ1-4; 7 bases agree with TRBD1. There are 12 residues in the CDR3. The V gene end was trimmed by 2 bases and the J gene end by 10 bases; junction bases not matched to a gene: 4. Per the germline V gene, CDR1 is GTSNPN and CDR2 is SVGIG (reference sequence).

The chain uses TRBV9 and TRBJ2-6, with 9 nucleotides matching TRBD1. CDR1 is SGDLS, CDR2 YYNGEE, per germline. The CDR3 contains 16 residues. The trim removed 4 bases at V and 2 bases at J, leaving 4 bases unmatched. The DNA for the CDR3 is TGTGCCAGCAGCCCGCGACAGGGGGCTGGGGCCAACGTCCTGACTTTC. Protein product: CASSPRQGAGANVLTF.

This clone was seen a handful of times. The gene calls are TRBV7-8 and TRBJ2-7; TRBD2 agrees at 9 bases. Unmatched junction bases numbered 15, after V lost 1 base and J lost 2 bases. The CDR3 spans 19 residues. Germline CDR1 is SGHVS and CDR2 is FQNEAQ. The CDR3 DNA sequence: TGTGCCAGCAGCTTAGGCGGGAGAGGGCGGGGGGGCAAGACCTACGAGCAGTACTTC. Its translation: CASSLGGRGRGGKTYEQYF.

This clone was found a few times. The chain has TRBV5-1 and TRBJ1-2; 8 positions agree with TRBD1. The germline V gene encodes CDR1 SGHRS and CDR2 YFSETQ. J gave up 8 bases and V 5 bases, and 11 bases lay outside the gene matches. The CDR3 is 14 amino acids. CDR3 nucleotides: TGCGCCAGCAGTCCTGACAGGGGCGCCGGGGGCTACACCTTC. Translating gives CASSPDRGAGGYTF. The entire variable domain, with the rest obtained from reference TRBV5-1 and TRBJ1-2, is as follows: KAGVTQTPRYLIKTRGQQVTLSCSPISGHRSVSWYQQTPGQGLQFLFEYFSETQRNKGNFPGRFSGRQFSNSRSEMNVSTLELGDSALYLCASSPDRGAGGYTFGSGTRLTVV.

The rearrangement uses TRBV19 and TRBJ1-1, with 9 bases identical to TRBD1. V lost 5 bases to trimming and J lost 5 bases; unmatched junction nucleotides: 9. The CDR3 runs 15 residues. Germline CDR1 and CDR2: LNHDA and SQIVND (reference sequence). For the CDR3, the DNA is TGTGCCAGTAGTTCAGTGACAGGGGGTAGGACTGAAGCTTTCTTT. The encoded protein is CASSSVTGGRTEAFF.

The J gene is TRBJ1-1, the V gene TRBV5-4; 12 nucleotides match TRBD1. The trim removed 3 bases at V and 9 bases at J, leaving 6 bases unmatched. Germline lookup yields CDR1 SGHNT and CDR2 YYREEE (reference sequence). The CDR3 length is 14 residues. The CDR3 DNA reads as TGTGCCAGCAGCTCCGGGACAGGGGGCTCTAAAGCTTTCTTT. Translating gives CASSSGTGGSKAFF.

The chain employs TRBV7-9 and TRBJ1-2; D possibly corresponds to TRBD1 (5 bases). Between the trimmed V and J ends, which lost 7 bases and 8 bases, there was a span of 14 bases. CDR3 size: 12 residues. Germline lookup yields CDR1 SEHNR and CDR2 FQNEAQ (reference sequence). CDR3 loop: CASTYFGGGYTF. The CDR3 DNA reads TGTGCCAGCACCTACTTTGGGGGGGGCTACACCTTC.

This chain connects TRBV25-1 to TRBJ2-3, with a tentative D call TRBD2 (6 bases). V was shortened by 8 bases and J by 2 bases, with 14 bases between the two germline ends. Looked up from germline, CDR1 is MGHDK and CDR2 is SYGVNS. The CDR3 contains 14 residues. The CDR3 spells CASQIAETTDTQYF. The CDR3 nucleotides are TGTGCCAGCCAAATAGCGGAGACCACAGATACGCAGTATTTT.

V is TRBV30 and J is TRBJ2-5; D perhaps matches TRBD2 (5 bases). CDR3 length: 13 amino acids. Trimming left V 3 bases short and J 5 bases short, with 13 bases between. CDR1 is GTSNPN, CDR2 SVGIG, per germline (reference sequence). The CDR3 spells CAWSPGLSETQYF. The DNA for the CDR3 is TGTGCCTGGAGCCCGGGATTGTCGGAGACCCAGTACTTC.

DNA for the CDR3: TGTGCCAGCAGTTTATTGGGGGCCCAGGAAGCTTTCTTT. Its protein is CASSLLGAQEAFF. The rearrangement links TRBV27 to TRBJ1-1, with TRBD1 as a possible D gene (6 bases). The length of the CDR3 is 13 residues. V dropped 1 base and J dropped 8 bases, with 11 bases sitting between them. Germline V gene sequence: CDR1 MNHEY, CDR2 SMNVEV (reference sequence).

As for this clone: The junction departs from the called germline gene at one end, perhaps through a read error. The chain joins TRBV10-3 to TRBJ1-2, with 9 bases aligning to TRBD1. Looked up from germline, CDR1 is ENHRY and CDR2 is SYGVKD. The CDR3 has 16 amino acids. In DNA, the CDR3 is TGTGCCAGCAGTCACCCGAGACAGGGGGTGTTCGATGGCTACACCTTC. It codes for CASSHPRQGVFDGYTF.

CDR3 sequence reads: CAISFYGTSGRGNEQFF. The CDR3 DNA reads as TGTGCCATCAGTTTCTACGGGACTAGCGGGAGGGGGAATGAGCAGTTCTTC. V gene TRBV10-3 combines with J gene TRBJ2-1; 16 positions match TRBD2. Germline V gene sequence: CDR1 ENHRY, CDR2 SYGVKD. CDR3 length: 17 amino acids. V trimming: 5 bases; J trimming: 7 bases; junction bases outside the gene matches: 8.

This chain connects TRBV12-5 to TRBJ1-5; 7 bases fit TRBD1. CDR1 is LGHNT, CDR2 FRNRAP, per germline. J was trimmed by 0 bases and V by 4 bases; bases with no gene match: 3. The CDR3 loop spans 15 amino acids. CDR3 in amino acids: CASGSGQYSNQPQHF. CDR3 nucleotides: TGTGCTAGTGGTTCGGGACAGTATAGCAATCAGCCCCAGCATTTT.

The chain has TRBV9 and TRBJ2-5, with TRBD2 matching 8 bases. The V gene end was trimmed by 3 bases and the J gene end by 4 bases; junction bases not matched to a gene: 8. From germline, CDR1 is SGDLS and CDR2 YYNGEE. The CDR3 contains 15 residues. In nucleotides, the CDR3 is TGTGCCAGCAGCGCGGGGGGGACTTCACTAGAGACCCAGTACTTC. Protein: CASSAGGTSLETQYF.

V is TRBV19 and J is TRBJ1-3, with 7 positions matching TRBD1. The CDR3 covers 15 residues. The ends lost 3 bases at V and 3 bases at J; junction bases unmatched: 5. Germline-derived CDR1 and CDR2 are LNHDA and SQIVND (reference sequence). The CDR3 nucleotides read TGTGCCAGTAGTATTGGCTGGACAGGTGGAAACACCATATATTTT. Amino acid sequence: CASSIGWTGGNTIYF.

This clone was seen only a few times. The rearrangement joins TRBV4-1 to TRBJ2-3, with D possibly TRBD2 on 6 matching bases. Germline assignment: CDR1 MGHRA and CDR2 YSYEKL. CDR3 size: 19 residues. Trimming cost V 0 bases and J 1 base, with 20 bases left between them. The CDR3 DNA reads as TGCGCCAGCAGCCAAGACCCCCTGAGGGAGGCCCGGCGCACAGATACGCAGTATTTT. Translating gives CASSQDPLREARRTDTQYF.

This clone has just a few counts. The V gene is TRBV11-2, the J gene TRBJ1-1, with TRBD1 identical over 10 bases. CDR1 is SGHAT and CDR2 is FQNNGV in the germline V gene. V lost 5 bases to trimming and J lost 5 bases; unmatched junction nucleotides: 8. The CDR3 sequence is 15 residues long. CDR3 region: CASSPRTGGRTEAFF. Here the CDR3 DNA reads TGTGCCAGCAGCCCCAGGACAGGGGGAAGGACTGAAGCTTTCTTT.

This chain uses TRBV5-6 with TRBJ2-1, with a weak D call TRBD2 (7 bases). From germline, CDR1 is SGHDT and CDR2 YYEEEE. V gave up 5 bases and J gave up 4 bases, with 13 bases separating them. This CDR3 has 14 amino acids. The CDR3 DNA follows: TGTGCCAGCAGAGAAGGGGGGGGTTACAATGAGCAGTTCTTC. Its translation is CASREGGGYNEQFF.

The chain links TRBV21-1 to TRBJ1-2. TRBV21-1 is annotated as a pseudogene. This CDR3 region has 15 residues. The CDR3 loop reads CASVRSGVFDYGYTF. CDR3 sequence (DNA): TGTGCCAGCGTAAGGTCCGGGGTCTTTGACTATGGCTACACCTTC.

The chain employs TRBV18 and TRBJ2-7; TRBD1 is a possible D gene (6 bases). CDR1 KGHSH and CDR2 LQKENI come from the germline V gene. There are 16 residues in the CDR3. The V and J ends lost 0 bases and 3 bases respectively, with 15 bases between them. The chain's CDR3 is CASSPPGSNRDYEQYF. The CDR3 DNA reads TGTGCCAGCTCACCACCGGGTAGCAACAGGGACTACGAGCAGTACTTC.

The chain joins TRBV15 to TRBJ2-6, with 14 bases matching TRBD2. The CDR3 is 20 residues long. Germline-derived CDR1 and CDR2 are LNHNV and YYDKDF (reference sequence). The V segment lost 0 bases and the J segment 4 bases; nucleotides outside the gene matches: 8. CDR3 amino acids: CATSRDDWTSGRSGANVLTF. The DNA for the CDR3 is TGTGCCACCAGCAGAGATGACTGGACTAGCGGGAGGTCCGGGGCCAACGTCCTGACTTTC.